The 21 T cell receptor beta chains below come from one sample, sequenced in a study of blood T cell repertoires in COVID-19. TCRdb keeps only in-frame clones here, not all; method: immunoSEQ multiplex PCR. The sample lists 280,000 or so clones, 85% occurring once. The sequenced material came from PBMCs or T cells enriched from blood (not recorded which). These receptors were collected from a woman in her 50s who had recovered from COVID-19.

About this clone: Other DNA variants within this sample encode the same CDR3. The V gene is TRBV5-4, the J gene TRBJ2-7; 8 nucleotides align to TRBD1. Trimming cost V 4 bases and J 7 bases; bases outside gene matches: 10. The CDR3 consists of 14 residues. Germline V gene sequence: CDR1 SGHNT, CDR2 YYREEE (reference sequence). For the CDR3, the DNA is TGTGCCAGCAGCCTGGTCCAGGGGGCGGGAGAGCAGTACTTC. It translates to CASSLVQGAGEQYF.

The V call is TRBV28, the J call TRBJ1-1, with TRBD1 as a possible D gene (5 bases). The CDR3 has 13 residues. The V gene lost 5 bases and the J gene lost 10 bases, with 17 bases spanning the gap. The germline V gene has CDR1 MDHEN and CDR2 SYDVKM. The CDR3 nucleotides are TGTGCCAGCAGTGGCAGCAGGGTTTCTGTAGCTTTCTTT. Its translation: CASSGSRVSVAFF.

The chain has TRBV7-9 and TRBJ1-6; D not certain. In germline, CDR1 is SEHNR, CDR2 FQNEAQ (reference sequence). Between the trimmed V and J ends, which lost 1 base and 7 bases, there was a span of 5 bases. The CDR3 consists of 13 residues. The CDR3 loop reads CASSLDGNSPLHF. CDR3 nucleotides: TGTGCCAGCAGCTTAGACGGGAATTCACCCCTCCACTTT.

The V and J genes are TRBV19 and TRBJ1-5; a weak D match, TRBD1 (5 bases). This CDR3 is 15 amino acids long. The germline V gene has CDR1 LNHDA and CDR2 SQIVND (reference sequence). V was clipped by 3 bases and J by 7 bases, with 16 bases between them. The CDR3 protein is CASSMLGRGDQPQHF. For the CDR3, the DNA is TGTGCCAGTAGTATGCTCGGGAGGGGAGACCAGCCCCAGCATTTT.

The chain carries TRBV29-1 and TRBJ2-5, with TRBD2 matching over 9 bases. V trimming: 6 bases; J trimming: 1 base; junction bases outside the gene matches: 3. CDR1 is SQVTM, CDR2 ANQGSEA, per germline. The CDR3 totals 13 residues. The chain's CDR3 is CSVGSGGQETQYF. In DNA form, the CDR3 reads TGCAGCGTGGGTAGCGGGGGCCAAGAGACCCAGTACTTC.

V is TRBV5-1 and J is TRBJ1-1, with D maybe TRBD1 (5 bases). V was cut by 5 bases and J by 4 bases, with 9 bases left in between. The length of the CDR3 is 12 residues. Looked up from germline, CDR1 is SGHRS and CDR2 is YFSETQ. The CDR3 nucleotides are TGCGCCAGCAGGGAGGGGAGCACTGAAGCTTTCTTT. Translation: CASREGSTEAFF.

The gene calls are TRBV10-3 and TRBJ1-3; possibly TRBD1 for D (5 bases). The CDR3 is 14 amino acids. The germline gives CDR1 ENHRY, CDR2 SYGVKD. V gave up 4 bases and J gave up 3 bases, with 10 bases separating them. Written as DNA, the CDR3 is TGTGCCATCAGTGCCGGGGGTGGTGGAAACACCATATATTTT. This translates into CAISAGGGGNTIYF.

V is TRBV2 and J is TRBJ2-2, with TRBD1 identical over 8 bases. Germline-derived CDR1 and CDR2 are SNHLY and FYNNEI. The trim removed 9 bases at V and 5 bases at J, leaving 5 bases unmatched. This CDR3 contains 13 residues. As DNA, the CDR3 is TGTGCCAGTAGACAGGGGCGGACCGGGGAGCTGTTTTTT. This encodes CASRQGRTGELFF.

CDR3 residues: CASSLTGENTEAFF. CDR3 coding DNA: TGTGCCAGCAGTCTTACAGGGGAGAACACTGAAGCTTTCTTT. The V gene is TRBV9, the J gene TRBJ1-1; 7 nucleotides line up with TRBD1. V was clipped by 5 bases and J by 1 base; unmatched bases: 5. Germline V lookup: CDR1 SGDLS, CDR2 YYNGEE. CDR3 length: 14 amino acids.

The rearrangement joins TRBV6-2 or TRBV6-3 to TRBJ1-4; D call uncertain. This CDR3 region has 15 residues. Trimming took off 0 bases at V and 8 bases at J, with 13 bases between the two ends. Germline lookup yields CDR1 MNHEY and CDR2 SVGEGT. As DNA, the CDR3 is TGTGCCAGCAGTTACTCGCGCGGAAGCCCGGAAAAACTGTTTTTT. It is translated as CASSYSRGSPEKLFF.

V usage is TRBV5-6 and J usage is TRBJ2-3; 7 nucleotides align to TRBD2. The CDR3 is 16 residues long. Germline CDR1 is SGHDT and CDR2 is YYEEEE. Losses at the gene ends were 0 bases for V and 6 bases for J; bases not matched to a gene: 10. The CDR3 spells CASSLGGSLAEDTQYF. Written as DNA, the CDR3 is TGTGCCAGCAGCTTGGGAGGCTCTCTAGCGGAGGATACGCAGTATTTT.

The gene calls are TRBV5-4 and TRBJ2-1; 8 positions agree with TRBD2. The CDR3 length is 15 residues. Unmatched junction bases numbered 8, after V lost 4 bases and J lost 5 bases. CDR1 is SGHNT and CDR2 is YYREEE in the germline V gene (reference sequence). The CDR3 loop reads CASSPGTRGHNEQFF. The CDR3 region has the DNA TGTGCCAGCAGCCCCGGGACTAGGGGCCACAATGAGCAGTTCTTC.

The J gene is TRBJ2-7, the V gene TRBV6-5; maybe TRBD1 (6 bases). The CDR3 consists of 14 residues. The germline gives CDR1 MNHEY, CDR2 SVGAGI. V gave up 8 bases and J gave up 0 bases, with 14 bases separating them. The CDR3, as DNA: TGTGCCAGCGGACGGGACATTCGCTCCTACGAGCAGTACTTC. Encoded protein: CASGRDIRSYEQYF.

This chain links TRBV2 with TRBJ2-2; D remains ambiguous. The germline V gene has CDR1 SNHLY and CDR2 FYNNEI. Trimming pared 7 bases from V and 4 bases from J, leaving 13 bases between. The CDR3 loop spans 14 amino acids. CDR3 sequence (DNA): TGTGCCAGCAAAGACACAGTCAGCACCGGGGAGCTGTTTTTT. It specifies CASKDTVSTGELFF.

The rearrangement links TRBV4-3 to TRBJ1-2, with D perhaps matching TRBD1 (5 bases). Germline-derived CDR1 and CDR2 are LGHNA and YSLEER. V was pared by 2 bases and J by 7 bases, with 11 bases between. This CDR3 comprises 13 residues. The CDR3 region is CASSQIQGGGYTF. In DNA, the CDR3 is TGCGCCAGCAGCCAAATTCAGGGAGGTGGCTACACCTTC.

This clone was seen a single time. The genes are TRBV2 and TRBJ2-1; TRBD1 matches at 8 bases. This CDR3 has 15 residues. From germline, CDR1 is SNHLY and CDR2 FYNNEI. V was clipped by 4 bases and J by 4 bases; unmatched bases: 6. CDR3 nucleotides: TGTGCCAGCAGTGCTGACAGGGGCGGATACAATGAGCAGTTCTTC. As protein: CASSADRGGYNEQFF.

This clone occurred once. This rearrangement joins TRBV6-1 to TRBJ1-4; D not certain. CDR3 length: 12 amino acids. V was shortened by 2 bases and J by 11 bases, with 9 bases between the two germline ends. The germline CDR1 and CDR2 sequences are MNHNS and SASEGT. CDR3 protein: CASSEIHWKLFF. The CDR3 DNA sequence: TGTGCCAGCAGTGAAATACATTGGAAACTGTTTTTT.

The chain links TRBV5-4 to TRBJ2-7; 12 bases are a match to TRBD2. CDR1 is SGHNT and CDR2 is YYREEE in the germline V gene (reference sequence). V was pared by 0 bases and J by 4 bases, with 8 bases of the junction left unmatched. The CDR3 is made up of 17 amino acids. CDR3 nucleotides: TGTGCCAGCAGCTTGGCGCTAGCGGGGGGGAAAGGATACGAGCAGTACTTC. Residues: CASSLALAGGKGYEQYF.

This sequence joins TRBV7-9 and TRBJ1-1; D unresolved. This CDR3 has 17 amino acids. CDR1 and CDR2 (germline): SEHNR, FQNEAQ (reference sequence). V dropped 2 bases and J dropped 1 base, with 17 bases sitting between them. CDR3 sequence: CASSLSGFNIGNTEAFF. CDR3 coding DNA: TGTGCCAGCAGCTTATCCGGGTTTAACATAGGGAACACTGAAGCTTTCTTT.

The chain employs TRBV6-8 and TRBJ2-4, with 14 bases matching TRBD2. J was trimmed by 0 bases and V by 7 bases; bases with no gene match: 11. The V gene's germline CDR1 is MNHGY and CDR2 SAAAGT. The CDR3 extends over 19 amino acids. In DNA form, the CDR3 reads TGTGCCAGCATTCGGACCGGGACTAGCGGGGGAGTAGCCAAAAACATTCAGTACTTC. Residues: CASIRTGTSGGVAKNIQYF.

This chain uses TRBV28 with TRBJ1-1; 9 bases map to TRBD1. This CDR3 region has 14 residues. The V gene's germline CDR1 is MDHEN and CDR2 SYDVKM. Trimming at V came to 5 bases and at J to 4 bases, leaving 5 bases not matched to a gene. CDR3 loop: CASSTGGALTEAFF. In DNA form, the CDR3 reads TGTGCCAGCAGTACAGGGGGCGCGCTCACTGAAGCTTTCTTT.